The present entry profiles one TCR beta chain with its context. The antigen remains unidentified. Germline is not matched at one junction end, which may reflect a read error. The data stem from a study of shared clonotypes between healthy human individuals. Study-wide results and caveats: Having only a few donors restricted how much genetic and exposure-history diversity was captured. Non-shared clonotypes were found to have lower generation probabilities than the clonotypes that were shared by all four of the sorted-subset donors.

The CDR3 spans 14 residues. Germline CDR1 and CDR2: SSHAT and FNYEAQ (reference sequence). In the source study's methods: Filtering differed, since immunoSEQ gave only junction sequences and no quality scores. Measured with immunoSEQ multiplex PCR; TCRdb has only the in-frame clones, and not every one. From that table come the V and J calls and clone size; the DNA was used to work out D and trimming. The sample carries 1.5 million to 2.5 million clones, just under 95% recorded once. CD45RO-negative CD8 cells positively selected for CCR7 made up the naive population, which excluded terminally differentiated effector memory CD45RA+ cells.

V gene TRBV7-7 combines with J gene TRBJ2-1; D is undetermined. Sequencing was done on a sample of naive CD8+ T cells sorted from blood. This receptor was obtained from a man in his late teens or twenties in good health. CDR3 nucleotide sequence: TGTGCTAGCAGCCCCACCTCCGGACCAACTGAGCAGTTCTTC. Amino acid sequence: CASSPTSGPTEQFF.